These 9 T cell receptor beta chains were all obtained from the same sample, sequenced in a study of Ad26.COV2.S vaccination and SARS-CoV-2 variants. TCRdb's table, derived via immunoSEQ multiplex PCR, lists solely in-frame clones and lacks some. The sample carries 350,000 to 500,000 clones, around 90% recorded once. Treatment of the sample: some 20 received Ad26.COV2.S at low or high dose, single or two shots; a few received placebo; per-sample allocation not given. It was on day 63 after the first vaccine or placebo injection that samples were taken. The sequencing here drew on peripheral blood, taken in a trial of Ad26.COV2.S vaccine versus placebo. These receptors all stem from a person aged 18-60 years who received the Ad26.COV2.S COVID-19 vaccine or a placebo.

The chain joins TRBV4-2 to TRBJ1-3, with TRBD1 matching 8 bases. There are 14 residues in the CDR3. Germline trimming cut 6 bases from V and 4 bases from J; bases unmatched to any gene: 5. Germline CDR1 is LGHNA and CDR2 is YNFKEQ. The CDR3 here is CASSRDRGGNTIYF. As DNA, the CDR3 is TGTGCCAGCAGTCGCGACAGGGGCGGAAACACCATATATTTT.

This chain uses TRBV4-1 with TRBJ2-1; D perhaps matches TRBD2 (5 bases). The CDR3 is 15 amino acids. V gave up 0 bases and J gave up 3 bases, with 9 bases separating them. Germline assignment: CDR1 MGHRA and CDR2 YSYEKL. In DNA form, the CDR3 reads TGCGCCAGCAGCCAAGAACCCGGGATCTACAATGAGCAGTTCTTC. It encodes CASSQEPGIYNEQFF.

In nucleotides, the CDR3 is TGTGCCAGCATGGGGGGGAGAAGGGAAGGTGGCTACACCTTC. Its protein is CASMGGRREGGYTF. The chain is built from TRBV7-2 and TRBJ1-2, with TRBD1 as a possible D gene (5 bases). The CDR3 runs 14 residues. V was cut by 7 bases and J by 7 bases, with 19 bases left in between. Germline-derived CDR1 and CDR2 are SGHTA and FQGNSA.

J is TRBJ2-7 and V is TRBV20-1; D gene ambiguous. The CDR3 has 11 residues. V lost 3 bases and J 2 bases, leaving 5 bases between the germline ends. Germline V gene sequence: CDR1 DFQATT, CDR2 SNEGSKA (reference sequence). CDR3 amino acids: CSASETYEQYF. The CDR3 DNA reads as TGCAGTGCTAGTGAAACCTACGAGCAGTACTTC.

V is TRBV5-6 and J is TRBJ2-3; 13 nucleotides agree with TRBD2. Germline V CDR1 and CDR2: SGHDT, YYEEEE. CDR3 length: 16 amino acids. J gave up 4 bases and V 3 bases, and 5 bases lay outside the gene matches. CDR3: CASSSWTSGSADTQYF. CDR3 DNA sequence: TGTGCCAGCAGCTCCTGGACTAGCGGGAGTGCAGATACGCAGTATTTT.

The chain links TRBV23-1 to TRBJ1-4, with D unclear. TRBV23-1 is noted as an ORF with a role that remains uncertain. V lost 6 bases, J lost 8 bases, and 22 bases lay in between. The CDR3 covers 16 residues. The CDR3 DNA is TGCGCCAGCAGACGGCATGAGAGGCAGCGAGACGAAAAACTGTTTTTT. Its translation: CASRRHERQRDEKLFF.

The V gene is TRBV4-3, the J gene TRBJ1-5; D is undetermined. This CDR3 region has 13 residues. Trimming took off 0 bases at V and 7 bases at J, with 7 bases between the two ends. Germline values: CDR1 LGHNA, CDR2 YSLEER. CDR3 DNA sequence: TGCGCCAGCAGCCAAGATCTTCGACAGCCCCAGCATTTT. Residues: CASSQDLRQPQHF.

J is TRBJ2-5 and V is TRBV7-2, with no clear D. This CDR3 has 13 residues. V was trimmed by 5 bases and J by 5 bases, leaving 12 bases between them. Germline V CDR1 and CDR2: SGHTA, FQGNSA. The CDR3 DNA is TGTGCCAGCAGCCCCACTGTGGACGAGACCCAGTACTTC. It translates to CASSPTVDETQYF.

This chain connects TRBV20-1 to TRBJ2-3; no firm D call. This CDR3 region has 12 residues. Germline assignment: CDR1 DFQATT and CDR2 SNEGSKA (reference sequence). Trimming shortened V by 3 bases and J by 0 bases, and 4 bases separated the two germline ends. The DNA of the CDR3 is TGCAGTGCTAGTAAGAGCACAGATACGCAGTATTTT. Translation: CSASKSTDTQYF.